Shown below are 26 T cell receptor beta chains from a single sample sequenced in a study of regulatory T cells in long-lasting Graves disease. iRepertoire HTBI primers and Arm-PCR of CDR3 regions built TCR beta libraries. Each CDR3 protein is one row after TCRdb ran MiXCR on the multiplex PCR reads. The sample contains 310,000 or so distinct CDR3 sequences, about 20% of which appear only once. As to time point: persistent/refractory GD, antithyroid drugs over 5 years with positive TRAb. Isolated PBMC RNA provided the starting material for the TCR library. Sequenced here: peripheral blood mononuclear cells (PBMCs), sampled when the disease was refractory, from a patient treated with antithyroid drugs. All receptors derive from a female donor with Graves disease.

J is TRBJ2-3 and V is TRBV24-1; TRBD2 aligns across 11 bases. In germline, CDR1 is KGHDR, CDR2 SFDVKD. This CDR3 is built from 17 residues. The trim removed 4 bases at V and 5 bases at J, leaving 10 bases unmatched. For the CDR3, the DNA is TGTGCCACCAGTGACTCCACTAGCGGGAGAAGTATAGATACGCAGTATTTT. It specifies CATSDSTSGRSIDTQYF.

This clonotype was counted ten times or more. J is TRBJ1-1 and V is TRBV7-9, with D perhaps TRBD1 (6 bases). Trimming shortened V by 5 bases and J by 0 bases, and 10 bases separated the two germline ends. This CDR3 has 14 amino acids. Germline CDR1 reads SEHNR; CDR2 reads FQNEAQ (reference sequence). This chain's CDR3 is CASSRDTMNTEAFF. The CDR3 bases are TGTGCCAGCAGCCGGGACACAATGAACACTGAAGCTTTCTTT.

The rearrangement joins TRBV28 to TRBJ2-3; tentatively, D is TRBD2 (6 bases). V was shortened by 4 bases and J by 0 bases, with 11 bases between the two germline ends. Germline V lookup: CDR1 MDHEN, CDR2 SYDVKM. The CDR3 loop spans 15 amino acids. The DNA of the CDR3 is TGTGCCAGCAGTTCACCGGGAGTAAGCACAGATACGCAGTATTTT. Its protein product is CASSSPGVSTDTQYF.

This clonotype has ten or more counts. The CDR3 DNA is TGTGCCAGCAGCCTGGATGGACAGGGGGCAGACCAGCCCCAGCATTTT. Translation: CASSLDGQGADQPQHF. J is TRBJ1-5 and V is TRBV9, with 11 bases that match TRBD1. This CDR3 has 16 residues. The germline CDR1 and CDR2 sequences are SGDLS and YYNGEE. V trimming: 4 bases; J trimming: 7 bases; junction bases outside the gene matches: 10.

This clonotype was detected many times. The chain employs TRBV6-1 and TRBJ1-2; 9 bases are a match to TRBD1. The CDR3 sequence is 14 residues long. Trimming removed 0 bases from V and 4 bases from J; junction bases left unmatched: 0. CDR1 MNHNS and CDR2 SASEGT come from the germline V gene. The CDR3, as DNA: TGTGCCAGCAGTGAAGCGACAGGGGGCTATGGCTACACCTTC. Its protein is CASSEATGGYGYTF.

Regarding this clonotype: A much bigger clone sits one base away, suggesting this may be a read error. This chain connects TRBV28 to TRBJ2-4; D perhaps matches TRBD1 (7 bases). The V and J ends lost 8 bases and 1 base respectively, with 15 bases between them. CDR3 size: 15 residues. CDR1 is MDHEN, CDR2 SYDVKM, per germline. The CDR3 DNA sequence: TGTGCCAGCGGGACAGTAGGGGGGGCCAAAAACATTCAGTACTTC. Its protein is CASGTVGGAKNIQYF.

This clonotype has a handful of counts. V usage is TRBV20-1 and J usage is TRBJ2-7, with 10 bases matching TRBD2. The CDR3 runs to 14 residues. The V and J ends lost 5 bases and 5 bases, in that order; junction bases with no gene match: 9. Germline CDR1 and CDR2: DFQATT and SNEGSKA (reference sequence). The CDR3 region is CSAGNSGGIDEQYF. The CDR3 DNA reads as TGCAGTGCTGGTAATAGCGGGGGGATCGACGAGCAGTACTTC.

At least ten counts were recorded for this clonotype. The chain has TRBV5-4 and TRBJ2-7; 8 nucleotides match TRBD1. The CDR3 has 16 residues. From germline, CDR1 is SGHNT and CDR2 YYREEE (reference sequence). The V segment lost 4 bases and the J segment 2 bases; nucleotides outside the gene matches: 11. The CDR3: CASSPADRTGTYEQYF. CDR3 DNA: TGTGCCAGCAGCCCGGCGGACAGGACAGGGACCTACGAGCAGTACTTC. Drawing the rest from reference TRBV5-4 and TRBJ2-7, the complete variable domain is ETGVTQSPTHLIKTRGQQVTLRCSSQSGHNTVSWYQQALGQGPQFIFQYYREEENGRGNFPPRFSGLQFPNYSSELNVNALELDDSALYLCASSPADRTGTYEQYFGPGTRLTVT.

CDR3 protein: CASSLAVATDTQYF. The CDR3 nucleotides are TGTGCCAGCAGCCTAGCGGTAGCCACAGATACGCAGTATTTT. The J gene is TRBJ2-3, the V gene TRBV3-1; possibly TRBD2 for D (6 bases). CDR1 and CDR2 (germline): LGHDT, YNNKEL (reference sequence). This CDR3 is built from 14 residues. Trimming took 4 bases from V and 2 from J, leaving 10 bases between them.

The chain combines TRBV2 with TRBJ2-2, with 10 bases lining up with TRBD1. The V gene end was trimmed by 5 bases and the J gene end by 7 bases; junction bases not matched to a gene: 13. Germline-derived CDR1 and CDR2 are SNHLY and FYNNEI. CDR3 length: 17 residues. This CDR3 reads CASSSLRDRGLGGELFF. In nucleotides, the CDR3 is TGTGCCAGCAGTTCGTTACGGGACAGGGGCTTGGGCGGGGAGCTGTTTTTT.

The chain employs TRBV12-5 and TRBJ1-5, with D possibly being TRBD1 (5 bases). Germline V gene lookup returns CDR1 LGHNT and CDR2 FRNRAP. Trimming stripped 0 bases from V and 6 bases from J, with 15 bases between. CDR3 length equals 16 residues. CDR3: CASGLVRGPFSQPQHF. The DNA of the CDR3 is TGTGCTAGTGGTTTGGTAAGGGGCCCCTTCAGTCAGCCCCAGCATTTT.

This chain connects TRBV19 to TRBJ1-2, with D hard to call. V dropped 1 base and J dropped 6 bases, with 9 bases sitting between them. The CDR3 is 13 residues long. Germline assignment: CDR1 LNHDA and CDR2 SQIVND (reference sequence). The CDR3 DNA reads as TGTGCCAGTAGTATAGGCGCATCTGATGGCTACACCTTC. It encodes CASSIGASDGYTF. Together with reference TRBV19 and TRBJ1-2, the CDR3 gives the full variable domain: DGGITQSPKYLFRKEGQNVTLSCEQNLNHDAMYWYRQDPGQGLRLIYYSQIVNDFQKGDIAEGYSVSREKKESFPLTVTSAQKNPTAFYLCASSIGASDGYTFGSGTRLTVV.

This clonotype was recorded a few times. The chain links TRBV28 to TRBJ1-3; 11 bases match TRBD1. J was trimmed by 0 bases and V by 1 base; bases with no gene match: 2. The CDR3 sequence is 17 residues long. CDR1 is MDHEN and CDR2 is SYDVKM in the germline V gene. CDR3 amino acids: CASSLYGTGGSGNTIYF. The CDR3 DNA is TGTGCCAGCAGTTTATATGGGACAGGGGGCTCTGGAAACACCATATATTTT.

This clonotype was counted many times. The V call is TRBV11-1, the J call TRBJ1-2, with 9 bases identical to TRBD1. The CDR3 length is 15 residues. From germline, CDR1 is SGHAT and CDR2 FQDESV (reference sequence). The ends lost 5 bases at V and 4 bases at J; junction bases unmatched: 8. The CDR3 sequence: CASSPKTGGSYGYTF. DNA of the CDR3: TGTGCCAGCAGCCCGAAGACAGGGGGTTCCTATGGCTACACCTTC.

This clonotype came up a few times. This CDR3 is CASSYSGADQPQHF. The CDR3 nucleotides are TGTGCCAGCAGTTACTCTGGGGCCGATCAGCCCCAGCATTTT. The V call is TRBV6-5, the J call TRBJ1-5; possibly TRBD1 for D (5 bases). The germline V gene has CDR1 MNHEY and CDR2 SVGAGI. CDR3 length: 14 residues. Deletions cut 0 bases from V and 5 bases from J, with 8 bases between.

The genes are TRBV7-2 and TRBJ1-4; no reliable D call. Germline V gene lookup returns CDR1 SGHTA and CDR2 FQGNSA. CDR3 length equals 11 residues. Trimming removed 6 bases at V and 8 bases at J, with 7 bases between. CDR3 amino acids: CASRVGEKLFF. CDR3 DNA: TGTGCCAGCAGAGTAGGAGAAAAACTGTTTTTT.

This clonotype was found many times. The V and J genes are TRBV7-9 and TRBJ2-5; 13 nucleotides align to TRBD2. Unmatched junction bases numbered 7, after V lost 1 base and J lost 5 bases. Germline V CDR1 and CDR2: SEHNR, FQNEAQ (reference sequence). The CDR3 is 17 amino acids. The CDR3 DNA reads TGTGCCAGCAGCTTAGGAAGACTAGCGGGAGGAACGGAGACCCAGTACTTC. This gives the protein CASSLGRLAGGTETQYF.

This clonotype was picked up many times. This chain uses TRBV3-1 with TRBJ2-5, with 9 bases matching TRBD2. Germline assignment: CDR1 LGHDT and CDR2 YNNKEL (reference sequence). The CDR3 length is 17 residues. Trimming cost V 0 bases and J 4 bases; bases outside gene matches: 9. The CDR3 DNA reads TGTGCCAGCAGCCAAGATGTAGCGGGAGAGACCCCAGAGACCCAGTACTTC. Protein: CASSQDVAGETPETQYF.

The rearrangement links TRBV7-2 to TRBJ2-7, with 10 bases aligning to TRBD2. The end of the DNA fits TRBJ2-1 better, so the J call may be wrong. Germline V lookup: CDR1 SGHTA, CDR2 FQGNSA. The CDR3 loop spans 14 amino acids. This CDR3 is CASSLQGLAYEQFF. CDR3 DNA: TGTGCCAGCAGCTTACAGGGACTAGCGTATGAGCAGTTCTTC.

This clonotype was recorded a few times. The V gene is TRBV11-2, the J gene TRBJ1-1; D gene unclear. The V gene's germline CDR1 is SGHAT and CDR2 FQNNGV. V was cut by 7 bases and J by 3 bases, with 15 bases left in between. This CDR3 spans 14 amino acids. Here the CDR3 DNA reads TGTGCCAGCAAGAGGGCCGGCGAGGACACTGAAGCTTTCTTT. Translated, it gives CASKRAGEDTEAFF.

In this sample, this clonotype turned up a few times. The chain has TRBV6-2 or TRBV6-3 and TRBJ2-7, with 13 bases matching TRBD2. The junction had 11 bases not matched to a gene; V was cut back by 6 bases and J by 0 bases. Germline assignment: CDR1 MNHEY and CDR2 SVGEGT. CDR3 length equals 18 residues. In DNA, the CDR3 is TGTGCCAGCAGCCTCCGGACTAGCGGGGGACTAAGCTCCTACGAGCAGTACTTC. As protein: CASSLRTSGGLSSYEQYF.

The table lists this clonotype with a few counts. The chain combines TRBV13 with TRBJ1-3; TRBD1 is a possible D gene (5 bases). Deletions cut 5 bases from V and 2 bases from J, with 13 bases between. This CDR3 is 15 amino acids long. The germline gives CDR1 PRHDT, CDR2 FYEKMQ (reference sequence). The CDR3 loop is CASSRVGTPGNTIYF. The CDR3 DNA reads TGTGCCAGCAGCCGCGTTGGGACTCCTGGAAACACCATATATTTT.

This clonotype occurred a few times. This chain joins TRBV5-1 and TRBJ2-7, with D possibly matching TRBD1 (5 bases). Trimming stripped 1 base from V and 6 bases from J, with 11 bases between. This CDR3 has 13 amino acids. CDR1 SGHRS and CDR2 YFSETQ come from the germline V gene. The CDR3 DNA reads as TGCGCCAGCAGCTTGAATCGGCAGGGCGAGCAGTACTTC. Protein: CASSLNRQGEQYF.

This clonotype was seen repeatedly, ten times or more. The chain couples TRBV18 to TRBJ1-1, with a tentative D call TRBD1 (5 bases). V gave up 6 bases and J gave up 4 bases, with 18 bases separating them. The CDR3 has 15 amino acids. Germline V gene sequence: CDR1 KGHSH, CDR2 LQKENI. CDR3 DNA: TGTGCCAGCTCGGAAGGCGGGGGTTTTGCCACTGAAGCTTTCTTT. Protein sequence: CASSEGGGFATEAFF.

The rearrangement joins TRBV9 to TRBJ2-7, with D maybe TRBD2 (6 bases). Germline V lookup: CDR1 SGDLS, CDR2 YYNGEE. Trimming stripped 0 bases from V and 0 bases from J, with 10 bases between. The CDR3 length is 15 residues. The DNA of the CDR3 is TGTGCCAGCAGCGTAGCTGCGGGGCGCTCCTACGAGCAGTACTTC. Amino acid sequence: CASSVAAGRSYEQYF.

This clonotype was counted between two and nine times. The chain links TRBV5-1 to TRBJ1-1; D not certain. With 0 bases removed from V and 0 bases from J, the gap between germline ends came to 9 bases. The CDR3 is 15 residues long. Germline lookup yields CDR1 SGHRS and CDR2 YFSETQ. The CDR3 loop reads CASSLEPAVNTEAFF. Here the CDR3 DNA reads TGCGCCAGCAGCTTGGAACCTGCGGTGAACACTGAAGCTTTCTTT.